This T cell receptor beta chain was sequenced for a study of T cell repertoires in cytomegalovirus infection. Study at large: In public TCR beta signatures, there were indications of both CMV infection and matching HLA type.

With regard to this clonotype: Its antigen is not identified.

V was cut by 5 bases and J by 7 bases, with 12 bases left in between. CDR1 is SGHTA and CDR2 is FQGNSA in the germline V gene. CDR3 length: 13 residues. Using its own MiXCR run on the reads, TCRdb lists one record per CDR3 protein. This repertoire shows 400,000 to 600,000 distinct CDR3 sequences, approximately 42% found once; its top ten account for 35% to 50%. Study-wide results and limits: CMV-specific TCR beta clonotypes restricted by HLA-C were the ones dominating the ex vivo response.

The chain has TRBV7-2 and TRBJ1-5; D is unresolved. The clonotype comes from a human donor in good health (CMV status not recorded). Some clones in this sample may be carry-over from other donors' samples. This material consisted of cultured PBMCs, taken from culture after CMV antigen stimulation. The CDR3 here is CASSPIIGQPQHF. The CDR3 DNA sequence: TGTGCCAGCAGCCCTATAATAGGGCAGCCCCAGCATTTT.